Here is one T cell receptor (beta chain) with its context. The data stem from a study of blood T cell repertoires in COVID-19. Looking at the study overall: The United States, Italy and Spain supplied acute and convalescent COVID-19 samples. The cDNA or gDNA used as material had been derived from T cells, B-cell-depleted T cells, or PBMCs.

The CDR3 sequence is 12 residues long. CDR1 and CDR2 from the germline V gene are KGHSH and LQKENI. The V and J ends lost 3 bases and 6 bases respectively, with 8 bases between them. Original handling: Using reference gene primer amplification, nucleated cell counts were estimated. Assay: immunoSEQ multiplex PCR; the TCRdb copy retains only in-frame clones and omits some. V and J calls and clone size are given by that table; D and trimming were obtained from the DNA. The top ten hold less than 8.5% of the sample, which has 100,000 or so clones, less than 90% seen once. Material for sequencing was peripheral blood. The J gene is TRBJ1-1, the V gene TRBV18, with D possibly being TRBD1 (5 bases). This TCR derives from a man aged 55 to 70 with acute or convalescent COVID-19. The CDR3 is CASSPRQPEAFF. As DNA, the CDR3 is TGTGCCAGCTCACCTCGACAGCCTGAAGCTTTCTTT.